This is a list of T cell receptor beta chains from one sample in a study of blood T cell repertoires in COVID-19. TCRdb's copy holds only in-frame clones and misses some; the assay was immunoSEQ multiplex PCR. The sample consists of tens of thousands of clones, 86% of them appearing once. Sequencing was performed on peripheral blood. All receptors derive from a man in his sixties with acute or convalescent COVID-19. Both conserved end residues are trimmed from each CDR3. A D gene is named only where the DNA matches it firmly.

V gene: TRBV4-1
J gene: TRBJ1-6
D gene: NA
CDR3 protein: ASSRQILGNSPLH

V gene: TRBV5-1
J gene: TRBJ2-3
D gene: TRBD2
CDR3 protein: ASSFLAGATDTQY

V gene: TRBV7-6
J gene: TRBJ2-2
D gene: TRBD1
CDR3 protein: ASSLGQGRGSGELF

V gene: TRBV19
J gene: TRBJ1-2
D gene: NA
CDR3 protein: ASSIRWSYGYT

V gene: TRBV5-6
J gene: TRBJ1-1
D gene: TRBD1
CDR3 protein: ASSLDRGGRVNTEAF

V gene: TRBV7-2
J gene: TRBJ2-7
D gene: NA
CDR3 protein: ASTQAGRYEQY

V gene: TRBV11-2
J gene: TRBJ2-5
D gene: NA
CDR3 protein: ASSLFREYQETQY

V gene: TRBV5-6
J gene: TRBJ2-3
D gene: TRBD2
CDR3 protein: ASSLSGASSTDTQY

V gene: TRBV9
J gene: TRBJ1-3
D gene: NA
CDR3 protein: ASSVGRGAMIGNTIY

V gene: TRBV2
J gene: TRBJ2-1
D gene: TRBD2
CDR3 protein: AKDPGLVGEQF

V gene: TRBV7-8
J gene: TRBJ2-7
D gene: NA
CDR3 protein: ASSLDMRAFMGEQY

V gene: TRBV6-5
J gene: TRBJ1-5
D gene: NA
CDR3 protein: ASGRESGRQPQH

V gene: TRBV7-2
J gene: TRBJ1-5
D gene: NA
CDR3 protein: ASSLSPGNNQPQH

V gene: TRBV5-1
J gene: TRBJ2-1
D gene: NA
CDR3 protein: ASSAGQNNEQF

V gene: TRBV10-2
J gene: TRBJ2-1
D gene: NA
CDR3 protein: ASRYDSYNEQF

V gene: TRBV9
J gene: TRBJ2-7
D gene: TRBD2
CDR3 protein: ASSVGVAGGDEQY

V gene: TRBV19
J gene: TRBJ2-4
D gene: TRBD1
CDR3 protein: ASSPLQGNIQY

V gene: TRBV11-3
J gene: TRBJ2-5
D gene: NA
CDR3 protein: ASSLTLAGSRQGTQY

V gene: TRBV27
J gene: TRBJ2-5
D gene: TRBD1
CDR3 protein: ASSPLTGSGETQY

V gene: TRBV6-1
J gene: TRBJ1-4
D gene: NA
CDR3 protein: ASSEQGKLEKLF

V gene: TRBV30
J gene: TRBJ1-6
D gene: TRBD1
CDR3 protein: AWRTGTNSPLH

V gene: TRBV7-6
J gene: TRBJ1-1
D gene: NA
CDR3 protein: ASSLDSSGAEAF

V gene: TRBV7-2
J gene: TRBJ2-1
D gene: TRBD2
CDR3 protein: ASSWGTSGPYNEQF

V gene: TRBV11-3
J gene: TRBJ1-1
D gene: NA
CDR3 protein: ALGHSLMNTEAF

V gene: TRBV5-1
J gene: TRBJ1-6
D gene: TRBD1
CDR3 protein: ASSLRTGESPLH

V gene: TRBV7-6
J gene: TRBJ2-7
D gene: TRBD2
CDR3 protein: ASSLGGGPYEQY

V gene: TRBV30
J gene: TRBJ1-2
D gene: TRBD1
CDR3 protein: AWSITGVPNYGYT

V gene: TRBV7-9
J gene: TRBJ1-1
D gene: NA
CDR3 protein: ASSLSSGTEAF

V gene: TRBV20-1
J gene: TRBJ1-5
D gene: NA
CDR3 protein: SASSMGNQPQH